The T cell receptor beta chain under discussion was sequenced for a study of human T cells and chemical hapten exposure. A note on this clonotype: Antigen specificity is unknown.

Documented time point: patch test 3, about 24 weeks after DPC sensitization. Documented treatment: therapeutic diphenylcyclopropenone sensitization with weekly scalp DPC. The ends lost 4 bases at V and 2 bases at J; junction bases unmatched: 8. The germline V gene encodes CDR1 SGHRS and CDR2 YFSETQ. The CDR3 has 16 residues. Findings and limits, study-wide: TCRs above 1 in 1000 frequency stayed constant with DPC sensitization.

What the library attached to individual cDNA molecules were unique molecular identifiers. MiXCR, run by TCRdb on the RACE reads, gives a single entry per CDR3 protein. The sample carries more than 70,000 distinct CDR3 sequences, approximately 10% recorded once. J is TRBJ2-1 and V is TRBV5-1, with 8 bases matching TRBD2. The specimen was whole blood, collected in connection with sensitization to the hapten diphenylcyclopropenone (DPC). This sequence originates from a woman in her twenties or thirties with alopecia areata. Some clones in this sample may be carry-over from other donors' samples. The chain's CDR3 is CASSPLSGAPYNEQFF. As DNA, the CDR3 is TGCGCCAGCAGCCCCCTTAGCGGGGCCCCCTACAATGAGCAGTTCTTC.